What follows are 28 T cell receptor beta chains derived from one specimen sequenced in a study of OX40 agonist ivuxolimab in advanced cancers. Preparation of the library involved the immunoSEQ multiplex PCR assay. The table comes from immuneACCESS by way of TCRdb, which keeps in-frame sequences with V and J called. Part of the clones is missing from these tables; in studies checked, under half for an unresolved V gene and the rest for unknown reasons. The sample has some 100,000 clones on record, 90% of them singletons. The ten largest clones take up more than 0.25% of the sample. The sample consisted of CD4+ or CD8+ T cells sorted from blood, taken in a trial of the OX40 agonist ivuxolimab. These receptors all come from an adult with an advanced solid tumor such as melanoma, head and neck, liver or kidney cancer.

V is TRBV10-2 and J is TRBJ2-7; D not certain. Deletions cut 6 bases from V and 4 bases from J, with 10 bases between. Germline loops: CDR1 WSHSY, CDR2 SAAADI. CDR3 length: 12 residues. CDR3 DNA: TGCGCCAGCAGGGATAGCTGGTACGAGCAGTACTTC. Translation: CASRDSWYEQYF.

Only one count was recorded for this clone. The gene calls are TRBV28 and TRBJ2-7; 7 bases line up with TRBD1. From germline, CDR1 is MDHEN and CDR2 SYDVKM. V was pared by 6 bases and J by 1 base, with 6 bases of the junction left unmatched. This CDR3 has 14 residues. The CDR3 spells CASSSSGQSYEQYF. CDR3 DNA sequence: TGTGCCAGCAGCTCCTCGGGACAGTCCTACGAGCAGTACTTC.

The V call is TRBV19, the J call TRBJ2-4; D might be TRBD1 or TRBD2, each matching 6 bases. The CDR3 runs to 14 residues. The germline V and J ends were trimmed by 4 bases and 6 bases, with 13 bases remaining between them. Germline V gene data show CDR1 as LNHDA and CDR2 as SQIVND (reference sequence). CDR3 sequence (DNA): TGTGCCAGTAGTAAAGGGGGGACGGGAAACATTCAGTACTTC. The encoded protein is CASSKGGTGNIQYF. Using reference TRBV19 and TRBJ2-4 for the parts outside the CDR3, the full variable domain is DGGITQSPKYLFRKEGQNVTLSCEQNLNHDAMYWYRQDPGQGLRLIYYSQIVNDFQKGDIAEGYSVSREKKESFPLTVTSAQKNPTAFYLCASSKGGTGNIQYFGAGTRLSVL.

The chain has TRBV27 and TRBJ2-7; the match to TRBD2 covers 7 bases. The CDR3 consists of 16 residues. The germline gives CDR1 MNHEY, CDR2 SMNVEV (reference sequence). Unmatched junction bases numbered 14, after V lost 6 bases and J lost 3 bases. The CDR3 region has the DNA TGTGCCAGCAGCCCTAGCGGCCAGGACGGGGACTACGAGCAGTACTTC. Amino acids: CASSPSGQDGDYEQYF.

This CDR3 is CASSESHSGNTIYF. In DNA form, the CDR3 reads TGTGCCAGCAGTGAATCACACTCTGGAAACACCATATATTTT. The chain carries TRBV6-1 and TRBJ1-3; no clear D. The germline gives CDR1 MNHNS, CDR2 SASEGT. The CDR3 runs 14 residues. Trimming pared 2 bases from V and 0 bases from J, leaving 5 bases between.

The chain carries TRBV11-1 and TRBJ2-2; 9 nucleotides match TRBD1. V shed 5 bases and J 1 base; nucleotides not matched to a gene: 5. Germline V lookup: CDR1 SGHAT, CDR2 FQDESV (reference sequence). The CDR3 is 16 amino acids. The CDR3 loop reads CASSHRTGVNTGELFF. CDR3 coding DNA: TGTGCCAGCAGCCATAGGACAGGGGTGAACACCGGGGAGCTGTTTTTT.

This clone was detected only a few times. The chain employs TRBV19 and TRBJ1-5; 10 bases match TRBD1. The germline CDR1 and CDR2 sequences are LNHDA and SQIVND (reference sequence). J gave up 11 bases and V 8 bases, and 12 bases lay outside the gene matches. The CDR3 is made up of 14 amino acids. CDR3 amino acids: CASLRDRGDKTQHF. CDR3 sequence (DNA): TGTGCCAGTCTCAGGGACAGGGGAGACAAAACCCAGCATTTT.

This clone was seen more than once but under ten times. The chain joins TRBV7-9 to TRBJ1-4; 8 positions agree with TRBD1. The trim removed 4 bases at V and 7 bases at J, leaving 8 bases unmatched. CDR1 SEHNR and CDR2 FQNEAQ come from the germline V gene (reference sequence). The CDR3 extends over 15 amino acids. CDR3 coding DNA: TGTGCCAGCAGCTCTACAGGGGGGACGGGTGAAAAACTGTTTTTT. It codes for CASSSTGGTGEKLFF.

V gene TRBV5-1 combines with J gene TRBJ2-1; possibly TRBD2 for D (6 bases). The germline V and J ends were trimmed by 0 bases and 8 bases, with 12 bases remaining between them. The CDR3 covers 14 residues. CDR1 and CDR2 (germline): SGHRS, YFSETQ. CDR3 region: CASSLAGGGDEQFF. The CDR3 bases are TGCGCCAGCAGCTTGGCTGGGGGAGGCGATGAGCAGTTCTTC.

This clone has a single count. This chain uses TRBV5-1 with TRBJ2-1; 7 nucleotides align to TRBD1. The trim removed 4 bases at V and 2 bases at J, leaving 6 bases unmatched. Germline assignment: CDR1 SGHRS and CDR2 YFSETQ. This CDR3 contains 15 residues. CDR3 sequence reads: CASSETGSPYNEQFF. The DNA of the CDR3 is TGCGCCAGCAGCGAGACAGGGAGCCCCTACAATGAGCAGTTCTTC.

The rearrangement joins TRBV7-9 to TRBJ1-5; 8 nucleotides match TRBD1. The CDR3 loop spans 16 amino acids. The junction had 10 bases not matched to a gene; V was cut back by 2 bases and J by 7 bases. The germline CDR1 and CDR2 sequences are SEHNR and FQNEAQ (reference sequence). The CDR3 reads CASSLKTGAPRQPQHF. The CDR3, as DNA: TGTGCCAGCAGCTTAAAGACAGGGGCGCCCAGGCAGCCCCAGCATTTT.

The chain couples TRBV10-2 to TRBJ1-5; D call uncertain. V was shortened by 6 bases and J by 0 bases, with 12 bases between the two germline ends. Germline-derived CDR1 and CDR2 are WSHSY and SAAADI. The CDR3 is 15 residues long. CDR3 loop: CASRRSTDSNQPQHF. CDR3 nucleotide sequence: TGCGCCAGCAGGAGATCCACTGATAGCAATCAGCCCCAGCATTTT.

The chain is built from TRBV27 and TRBJ2-3, with 9 bases matching TRBD1. CDR3 length: 14 residues. V gave up 6 bases and J gave up 2 bases; unmatched junction bases: 3. Germline V gene lookup returns CDR1 MNHEY and CDR2 SMNVEV (reference sequence). The DNA of the CDR3 is TGTGCCAGCAGCCGGACAGGGGTCACAGATACGCAGTATTTT. Its translation is CASSRTGVTDTQYF.

The CDR3 DNA reads TGCGCCAGCAGCTCCGGACTAGCAACCTACAATGAGCAGTTCTTC. It yields the protein CASSSGLATYNEQFF. The rearrangement links TRBV5-1 to TRBJ2-1; 8 positions agree with TRBD2. This CDR3 is built from 15 residues. CDR1 is SGHRS, CDR2 YFSETQ, per germline. Unmatched junction bases numbered 4, after V lost 3 bases and J lost 2 bases.

The chain joins TRBV6-1 to TRBJ2-2; TRBD1 matches 7 bases. CDR1 is MNHNS, CDR2 SASEGT, per germline. The CDR3 spans 14 residues. Trimming at V came to 4 bases and at J to 6 bases, leaving 5 bases not matched to a gene. The CDR3 protein is CASSARQGPGELFF. In DNA form, the CDR3 reads TGTGCCAGCAGTGCTAGACAGGGCCCCGGGGAGCTGTTTTTT.

The rearrangement uses TRBV19 and TRBJ2-1; 11 bases match TRBD2. Germline CDR1 is LNHDA and CDR2 is SQIVND (reference sequence). With V trimmed by 1 base and J by 8 bases, 13 bases remained unmatched. This CDR3 region has 18 residues. Here the CDR3 reads CASSIGPSGRFMMDEQFF. CDR3 nucleotide sequence: TGTGCCAGTAGTATAGGCCCTAGCGGGAGGTTTATGATGGATGAGCAGTTCTTC.

The rearrangement joins TRBV13 to TRBJ2-3, with D perhaps TRBD1 (5 bases). V was trimmed by 5 bases and J by 0 bases, leaving 12 bases between them. The CDR3 consists of 15 residues. Germline assignment: CDR1 PRHDT and CDR2 FYEKMQ (reference sequence). The CDR3 DNA reads as TGTGCCAGCAGCCGTGCCAGGGTTAGCACAGATACGCAGTATTTT. Its translation: CASSRARVSTDTQYF. Looking up the rest from reference TRBV13 and TRBJ2-3 gives the full variable domain: AAGVIQSPRHLIKEKRETATLKCYPIPRHDTVYWYQQGPGQDPQFLISFYEKMQSDKGSIPDRFSAQQFSDYHSELNMSSLELGDSALYFCASSRARVSTDTQYFGPGTRLTVL.

The chain employs TRBV11-1 and TRBJ2-3, with D perhaps TRBD2 (5 bases). The CDR3 has 15 amino acids. The ends were cut back, 3 bases at V and 1 base at J, with 11 bases in the middle. Germline lookup yields CDR1 SGHAT and CDR2 FQDESV (reference sequence). CDR3 in amino acids: CASSFRRMGTDTQYF. In DNA, the CDR3 is TGTGCCAGCAGCTTCAGGAGGATGGGCACAGATACGCAGTATTTT.

The chain is built from TRBV11-2 and TRBJ2-7; 7 bases agree with TRBD1. The junction had 2 bases not matched to a gene; V was cut back by 0 bases and J by 6 bases. Germline CDR1 and CDR2: SGHAT and FQNNGV. The CDR3 is made up of 13 amino acids. The chain's CDR3 is CASSLDRGFEQYF. DNA for the CDR3: TGTGCCAGCAGCTTAGACAGGGGGTTCGAGCAGTACTTC.

This clone has just a few counts. The J gene is TRBJ1-3, the V gene TRBV7-2; D remains unclear. The CDR3 loop spans 12 amino acids. V was cut by 3 bases and J by 2 bases, with 2 bases left in between. CDR1 is SGHTA and CDR2 is FQGNSA in the germline V gene. The CDR3 DNA follows: TGTGCCAGCAGCTTGGCTGGAAACACCATATATTTT. As protein: CASSLAGNTIYF.

The rearrangement uses TRBV18 and TRBJ2-3, with D unclear. The germline gives CDR1 KGHSH, CDR2 LQKENI. V was clipped by 2 bases and J by 4 bases, with 4 bases between them. This CDR3 comprises 12 residues. The CDR3 loop is CASSPTSDTQYF. CDR3 nucleotide sequence: TGTGCCAGCTCACCAACGTCAGATACGCAGTATTTT.

The V and J genes are TRBV29-1 and TRBJ2-7; D not resolved. Germline CDR1 reads SQVTM; CDR2 reads ANQGSEA. V shed 6 bases and J shed 2 bases, with 5 bases lying between them. CDR3 size: 10 residues. The CDR3 DNA reads TGCAGCGTCGCGACCTACGAGCAGTACTTC. This gives the protein CSVATYEQYF.

V usage is TRBV4-3 and J usage is TRBJ2-2, with D possibly being TRBD2 (5 bases). There are 15 residues in the CDR3. V was pared by 4 bases and J by 3 bases, with 12 bases between. CDR1 is LGHNA, CDR2 YSLEER, per germline. The CDR3 loop is CASSRGPRDTGELFF. In DNA form, the CDR3 reads TGCGCCAGCAGCCGTGGGCCGAGGGACACCGGGGAGCTGTTTTTT.

The chain couples TRBV7-2 to TRBJ2-3; 9 positions agree with TRBD2. CDR1 and CDR2 from the germline V gene are SGHTA and FQGNSA. The CDR3 runs to 17 residues. Unmatched junction bases numbered 7, after V lost 3 bases and J lost 0 bases. The CDR3 spells CASSFRASGTSTDTQYF. The CDR3 DNA is TGTGCCAGCAGCTTTAGGGCTAGCGGGACTAGCACAGATACGCAGTATTTT.

V and J are TRBV9 and TRBJ2-2; D might be TRBD2 (5 bases). The CDR3 loop spans 16 amino acids. The germline V gene encodes CDR1 SGDLS and CDR2 YYNGEE. Trimming left V 0 bases short and J 1 base short, with 10 bases between. The CDR3 nucleotides are TGTGCCAGCAGCGTAGATCTGCGGGTGAACACCGGGGAGCTGTTTTTT. Translation gives CASSVDLRVNTGELFF.

This chain connects TRBV7-3 to TRBJ2-5, with 11 bases aligning to TRBD2. CDR3 length: 15 residues. V dropped 5 bases and J dropped 7; count of bases not matched to a gene: 9. CDR1 and CDR2 from the germline V gene are SGHTA and FQGTGA. The CDR3 reads CASSPNSGRAGTQYF. CDR3 in DNA: TGTGCCAGCAGCCCAAATAGCGGGAGGGCCGGGACCCAGTACTTC.

The chain couples TRBV7-8 to TRBJ1-5; TRBD1 aligns across 7 bases. V lost 4 bases, J lost 1 base, and 13 bases stayed unmatched. The CDR3 covers 18 residues. Germline CDR1 reads SGHVS; CDR2 reads FQNEAQ. This CDR3 is CASSSRGGSVLSNQPQHF. CDR3 coding DNA: TGTGCCAGCAGCTCCAGGGGGGGAAGTGTTTTGAGCAATCAGCCCCAGCATTTT.

The rearrangement uses TRBV9 and TRBJ2-3; 7 bases match TRBD1. This CDR3 has 15 residues. Trimming removed 3 bases from V and 1 base from J; junction bases left unmatched: 5. The germline V gene has CDR1 SGDLS and CDR2 YYNGEE. This chain's CDR3 is CASSALDRGTDTQYF. CDR3 DNA sequence: TGTGCCAGCAGCGCCTTAGACAGGGGCACAGATACGCAGTATTTT.